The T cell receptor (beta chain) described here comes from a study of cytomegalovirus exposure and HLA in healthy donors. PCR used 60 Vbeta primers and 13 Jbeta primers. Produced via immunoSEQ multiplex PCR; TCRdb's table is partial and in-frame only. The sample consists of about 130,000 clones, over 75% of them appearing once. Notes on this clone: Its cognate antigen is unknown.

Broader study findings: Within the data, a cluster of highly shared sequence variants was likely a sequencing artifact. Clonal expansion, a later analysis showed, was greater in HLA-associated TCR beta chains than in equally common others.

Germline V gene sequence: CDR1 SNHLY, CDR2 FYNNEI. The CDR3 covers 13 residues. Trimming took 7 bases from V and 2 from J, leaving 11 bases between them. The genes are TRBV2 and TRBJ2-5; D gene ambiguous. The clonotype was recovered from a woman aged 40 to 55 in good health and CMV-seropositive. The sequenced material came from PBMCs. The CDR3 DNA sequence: TGTGCCAGCACGGTCCAACCTCAAGAGACCCAGTACTTC. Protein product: CASTVQPQETQYF.